Given below is one T cell receptor beta chain in context. Its target is unknown. The CDR3 is 15 residues long. V was shortened by 4 bases and J by 0 bases, with 11 bases between the two germline ends. Looked up from germline, CDR1 is SGHVS and CDR2 is FNYEAQ. These data belong to a study of cytomegalovirus exposure and HLA in healthy donors. Donors consisted of healthy bone marrow donors. Study-level results: Follow-up analysis found HLA locus-dependent TCR association rates, highest for DRB1 and lowest for HLA-C. Some V segments could not be told apart, so they were left out, TRBV6-2 and TRBV6-3 among them. The Asian-associated ancestry cluster reportedly had fewer N-insertions than the 666-donor mean in a later analysis.

Primers included in the PCR were 60 Vbeta and 13 Jbeta primers. Data came from immunoSEQ multiplex PCR; TCRdb stores just in-frame clones and leaves some out. The data show about 160,000 clones, 82% seen once. The TCR comes from a girl aged 5-17 years in good health and CMV-seropositive. Sequenced input: PBMCs. The chain is built from TRBV7-6 and TRBJ2-3; D not resolved. CDR3 coding DNA: TGTGCCAGCAGCTCCAAAGAGTCAAGCACAGATACGCAGTATTTT. Protein product: CASSSKESSTDTQYF.